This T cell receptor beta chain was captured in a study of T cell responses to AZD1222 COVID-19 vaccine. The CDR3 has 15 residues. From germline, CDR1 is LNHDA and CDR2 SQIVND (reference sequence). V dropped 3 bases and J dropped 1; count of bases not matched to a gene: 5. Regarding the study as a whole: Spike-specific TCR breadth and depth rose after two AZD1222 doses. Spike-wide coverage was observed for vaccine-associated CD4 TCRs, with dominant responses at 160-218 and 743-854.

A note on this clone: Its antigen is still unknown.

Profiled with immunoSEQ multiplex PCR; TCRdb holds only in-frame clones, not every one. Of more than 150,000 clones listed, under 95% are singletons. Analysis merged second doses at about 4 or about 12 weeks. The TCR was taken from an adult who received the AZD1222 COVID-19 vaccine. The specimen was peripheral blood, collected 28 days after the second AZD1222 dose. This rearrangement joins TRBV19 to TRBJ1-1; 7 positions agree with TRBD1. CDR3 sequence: CASSMTRQGNTEAFF. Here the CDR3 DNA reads TGTGCCAGTAGTATGACCCGACAGGGGAACACTGAAGCTTTCTTT.